The T cell receptor beta chain described here comes from a study of shared clonotypes between healthy human individuals (dated by TCRdb to the early 2020s). With regard to the full study: The cohort comprised a couple of women and a few men aged 18 to 49 years. For each donor, three plates each were used for CD4 naive and CD4 memory, two plates were used for CD8 naive, and one plate was used for CD8 memory. To estimate repertoire size and how much clonotypes are shared between individuals, the study performed deep sequencing of blood TCR repertoires from 4 to 6 healthy adults. To increase sequencing depth and limit assay-specific biases, different laboratories used diverse techniques to prepare libraries and sequence TCR repertoires. Between about 0.85 and 8.9 billion PBMCs per donor were obtained by leukapheresis.

Only a few counts were recorded for this clone. Its antigen has not been determined. No clone much larger than this one lies a single base away; base qualities are absent. Additional DNA sequences in this sample encode the identical CDR3. Donors were healthy HIV-negative adults with no recently reported acute infections or vaccinations. Every donor was a Caucasian adult residing in Nashville, Tennessee, USA. CD4+ T cells were enriched by magnetic negative selection, after which naive cells were positively selected on CD45RA and the negative fraction was taken as the memory subset. After blood collection by leukapheresis, PBMCs were isolated using Ficoll-Histopaque density gradient centrifugation and then cryopreserved in the vapor phase of liquid nitrogen. Analytical flow cytometry was used to check the purity and quantity of every magnetically sorted T cell population. Genomic DNA was isolated from every sorted fraction and measured by UV absorbance on a Nanodrop 2000c.

The paper as a whole reports these results and caveats: Even with the large sequencing depth, rarefaction of the sorted-subset datasets indicated that sequencing was incomplete. Naive subsets generally had larger estimated clonotype richness than memory subsets. The small number of donors limited the genetic and exposure-history diversity represented. Clonotypes shared by all four sorted-subset donors showed higher generation probabilities than non-shared clonotypes. Sampling was restricted to blood, and TCR repertoires in tissue are likely to differ from TCR repertoires in blood. Pairwise subsampling indicated that sequencing depth was expected to affect the degree of clonotype sharing among donors. Around 5.4% of naive CD4, around 3.5% of naive CD8, 2.3% of memory CD4, and roughly 0.4% of memory CD8 clonotypes were shared across a handful of donors.

CDR1 and CDR2 were assigned from the germline V gene (reference sequence) as WNHNN and SYGVQD. The junction carries 4 bases between V and J, which are trimmed by 3 bases and 1 base respectively. The CDR3, cysteine through phenylalanine, is 12 amino acids long. Solely the CDR3 DNA is kept, with 36 bases framed from the first base. TCR CDR3 regions were amplified from genomic DNA by multiplex PCR using the deep immunoSEQ assay. For each cell subset, the extracted genomic DNA was distributed evenly across all wells of several immunoSEQ 96-well plates, and each plate served as one replicate. For sorted subsets, each replicate PCR was loaded with around 220 ng genomic DNA, equivalent to some 31,000 T cell genomes. Purified libraries were quantified with a Qubit 3.0 fluorometer, sized on a Bioanalyzer 2100, and re-quantified with the KAPA Library Quantification kit. Every immunoSEQ 96-well plate was sequenced on a separate single-read 150-cycle Illumina NextSeq 550 flow cell. The authors' pipeline ran thus. Because the immunoSEQ output included only junctional sequences and no quality scores, the filtering could not be the same as the filtering used for full-length reads. To assign V/J genes and CDR3, sequences were annotated against IMGT germline references using PyIR, a Python wrapper for IgBLAST v1.9. Any read was removed if the V/J assignment was weak (E-value above 1e-6), the CDR3 was missing, or the read contained stop codons, out-of-frame junctions, or ambiguous translated residues. A V3J clonotype was defined by an identical inferred V gene, J gene, and CDR3 amino acid sequence. To compute the percentage overlap between repertoires, the number of shared unique clonotypes was divided by the size of the smaller repertoire. Repertoire richness was assessed with RTK rarefaction, the Chao1 estimator, and Recon v2.1 estimates of unobserved clonotypes. OLGA was used to compute generation probabilities for all TCRbeta clonotypes that the gDNA method yielded from four donors. TCRdb's version of the immuneACCESS table is confined to in-frame rearrangements and falls short of the full clone set. An unresolved V gene accounts for under half of the shortfall where checked; the remainder is of unknown origin. The V and J calls and clone size are taken from that table; D and trimming were inferred from the DNA. This sample has about 230,000 clones in its table, and approximately 65% of those were observed once. In total, the top ten clones hold around 10% of the sample.

The rearranged chain carries TRBV10-1 and TRBJ2-7, with no confidently assigned D gene. Sequencing input: memory CD4+ T cells sorted from blood. This sample's cell subset or site label indicates: CD45RA-negative fraction. The receptor comes from a man under 40 in good health. The CDR3 here reads CASSEGSYEQYF. The DNA reads TGCGCCAGCAGTGAAGGGTCCTACGAGCAGTACTTC.